The T cell receptor beta chain under discussion was sequenced for a study of early T cells in non-severe SARS-CoV-2 infection. Study information: Sequencing of bulk RNA from unsorted whole blood was done, without chain pairing. General study results and limits: VDJdb-based matching was biased toward anti-spike CD8 responses and missed private and CD4 specificities.

Individual cDNA molecules were tagged with unique molecular identifiers, the study reported. A single record per CDR3 protein comes from TCRdb applying MiXCR to the 5' RACE reads. The top ten clones hold roughly 3% of a sample with about 80,000 distinct CDR3 sequences, roughly 16% of them seen once. This clonotype occurred a few times. Its cognate antigen is unknown. The CDR3 contains 13 residues. Trimming stripped 2 bases from V and 5 bases from J, with 10 bases between. The germline V gene has CDR1 WNHNN and CDR2 SYGVQD (reference sequence). Sample: whole blood. The genes are TRBV10-1 and TRBJ2-7; no firm D call. The receptor comes from an adult who was a healthcare worker with PCR-confirmed SARS-CoV-2 infection or an uninfected control (not recorded which). This CDR3 is CASSEGALDEQYF. CDR3 in DNA: TGCGCCAGCAGTGAGGGAGCGTTGGACGAGCAGTACTTC.